This TCR beta chain came from a study of Graves' ophthalmopathy and Graves' hyperthyroidism. Investigators amplified TCR beta CDR3 regions from RNA transcripts. HTBI primers were employed in first-round RT-PCR, then a second-round multiplex PCR followed. Each CDR3 protein is one row after TCRdb ran MiXCR on the multiplex PCR reads. The sample consists of about 1.1 million distinct CDR3 sequences, 35% to 40% of them appearing once. This clonotype was observed a handful of times. Enrolled hyperthyroidism patients had a new diagnosis, a duration under 2 months, and an age of 18 to 65. Exclusion covered patients with other autoimmune diseases or uncontrolled infections (as well as pregnancy or lactation). Germline V CDR1 and CDR2: MGHDK, SYGVNS. The CDR3 is 15 amino acids. Trimming took 3 bases from V and 8 from J; bases not matched to a gene: 12.

Sequenced input: peripheral blood or thyroid tissue (not recorded which). V and J are TRBV25-1 and TRBJ1-2; 7 bases agree with TRBD1. The source is an adult man with Graves' hyperthyroidism. Written as DNA, the CDR3 is TGTGCCAGCAGTGAGGCCCTCGGGACAGCGCAAGGCTACACCTTC. It encodes CASSEALGTAQGYTF.